The TCR beta chain under discussion was sequenced for a study of cytomegalovirus exposure and HLA in healthy donors. Findings and caveats of the study: With high specificity and sensitivity, the classifier reportedly diagnosed cytomegalovirus status. Some TCR beta chains (roughly 160 of them) were listed as cytomegalovirus-associated.

The protocol was immunoSEQ multiplex PCR, while the TCRdb copy is restricted to in-frame clones and leaves out a portion. The table lists some 70,000 clones, around 89% of them singletons, with around 1.7% in the top ten. As for this clone: Its antigen is not known.

The V end was cut by 8 bases, the J end by 7 bases, with 14 bases between. This CDR3 is 13 amino acids long. Germline assignment: CDR1 SNHLY and CDR2 FYNNEI. The specimen was PBMCs. The sequence was collected from a woman aged 18 to 35 in good health and CMV-seronegative. The chain has TRBV2 and TRBJ2-2; possibly TRBD1 for D (5 bases). The CDR3 DNA sequence: TGTGCCAGCGGTCGGCAGGGCCACGGGGAGCTGTTTTTT. Its translation is CASGRQGHGELFF. The full variable domain, rest sourced from reference TRBV2 and TRBJ2-2, is EPEVTQTPSHQVTQMGQEVILRCVPISNHLYFYWYRQILGQKVEFLVSFYNNEISEKSEIFDDQFSVERPDGSNFTLKIRSTKLEDSAMYFCASGRQGHGELFFGEGSRLTVL.